Listed below are T cell receptor beta chains from one sample, sequenced in a study of cytomegalovirus exposure and HLA in healthy donors. Libraries were prepared by immunoSEQ multiplex PCR; TCRdb keeps only in-frame clonotypes and omits some of them. The top ten clones hold about 1.7% of a sample with about 150,000 clones, 75% to 80% of them seen once. Source material: PBMCs. All receptors derive from a woman between 25 and 40 years old in good health and CMV-seronegative. CDR3s include the opening cysteine and the closing phenylalanine or tryptophan. D genes are given only for firm matches. Clone size is not always given. Where it is, it says once, few, many or a class for expanded clones.

. | . | TRBJ1-3 | TRBV27 | TGTGCCAGCAGCGCAGTTCCCCGCGGAAACACCATATATTTT | CASSAVPRGNTIYF
TRBD2 | . | TRBJ2-7 | TRBV5-1 | TGCGCCAGCGGAGCGGGACCCCCGAGCTCCTACGAGCAGTACTTC | CASGAGPPSSYEQYF
TRBD1 | few | TRBJ1-2 | TRBV28 | TGTGCCAGCAGTCAAACACAGGGGTTCTATGGCTACACCTTC | CASSQTQGFYGYTF
TRBD1 | . | TRBJ2-5 | TRBV27 | TGTGCCAGCAGTATTGACAGGGAAGAGACCCAGTACTTC | CASSIDREETQYF
TRBD2 | . | TRBJ2-3 | TRBV2 | TGTGCCAGCAGTGCATGGGGGACTACAACAGATACGCAGTATTTT | CASSAWGTTTDTQYF
. | . | TRBJ2-7 | TRBV4-1 | TGCGCCAGCAGCCAAGATGGGGCCCCGGTCTACGAGCAGTACTTC | CASSQDGAPVYEQYF
. | once | TRBJ1-1 | TRBV7-9 | TGTGCCAGCAGCTTATGGTCAGGGGCCAACACTGAAGCTTTCTTT | CASSLWSGANTEAFF
. | . | TRBJ2-7 | TRBV7-7 | TGTGCCAGCAGCCCGGATCAGGGTCACGAGCAGTACTTC | CASSPDQGHEQYF
TRBD1 | . | TRBJ2-7 | TRBV14 | TGTGCCAGCAGCCCCTATCAGGGGGTGGACTACGAGCAGTACTTC | CASSPYQGVDYEQYF
. | . | TRBJ2-3 | TRBV11-2 | TGTGCCAGCAGCTTAGACCCTTCGAGGAGAGTTTCCACAGATACGCAGTATTTT | CASSLDPSRRVSTDTQYF
. | . | TRBJ1-2 | TRBV27 | TGTGCCAGCAGTCGAAACAGGGCAGTCTATGGCTACACCTTC | CASSRNRAVYGYTF
. | . | TRBJ2-1 | TRBV30 | TGTGCCTGGACACCGCCTGAGGGGACATACAATGAGCAGTTCTTC | CAWTPPEGTYNEQFF
TRBD1 | . | TRBJ2-2 | TRBV11-1 | TGTGCCAGCAGAAAGGACAGGAACTACACCGGGGAGCTGTTTTTT | CASRKDRNYTGELFF
. | . | TRBJ1-4 | TRBV6-5 | TGTGCCAGCAGTGCCGGGACAAATGAAAAACTGTTTTTT | CASSAGTNEKLFF
. | . | TRBJ2-1 | TRBV5-6 | TGTGCCAGCAGCTTGGAGTCGAGCTCCTACAATGAGCAGTTCTTC | CASSLESSSYNEQFF
. | . | TRBJ1-5 | TRBV2 | TGTGCCAGCACCCGCGTCCCTAGCAATCAGCCCCAGCATTTT | CASTRVPSNQPQHF
TRBD1 | once | TRBJ1-2 | TRBV5-4 | TGTGCCAGCAGCTCTCCTAGGGGGCAAAGCTATGGCTACACCTTC | CASSSPRGQSYGYTF
. | few | TRBJ1-1 | TRBV2 | TGTGCCAGCAGTGTCCAAATGAACACTGAAGCTTTCTTT | CASSVQMNTEAFF
TRBD2 | . | TRBJ2-7 | TRBV18 | TGTGCCAGCTCACTTTCTCCGGGGGGAGGGGCCTTCTACGAGCAGTACTTC | CASSLSPGGGAFYEQYF
TRBD2 | . | TRBJ2-5 | TRBV5-5 | TGTGCCAGCAGCCCCTCGCCCGGGGGGGTTGAGACCCAGTACTTC | CASSPSPGGVETQYF
TRBD2 | few | TRBJ2-3 | TRBV7-9 | TGTGCCAGCAGCTACCAGACTAGCGATACAGATACGCAGTATTTT | CASSYQTSDTDTQYF
. | once | TRBJ1-2 | TRBV5-6 | TGTGCCAGCAGCTTGGCCGTAACTACCCAAGGCTACACCTTC | CASSLAVTTQGYTF
TRBD1 | . | TRBJ2-7 | TRBV27 | TGTGCCGCGCGACAGGGGGCGGACGAGCAGTACTTC | CAARQGADEQYF
TRBD2 | . | TRBJ2-1 | TRBV7-2 | TGTGCCAGCAAACTAGCGGGGGGCTACAATGAGCAGTTCTTC | CASKLAGGYNEQFF
. | few | TRBJ2-7 | TRBV6-6 | TGTGCCAGCAGTTGGGGCAGTTCCTACGAGCAGTACTTC | CASSWGSSYEQYF
. | once | TRBJ2-3 | TRBV6-4 | TGTGCCAGCAAGGGGCCCACAGATACGCAGTATTTT | CASKGPTDTQYF
TRBD1 | . | TRBJ1-2 | TRBV7-3 | TGTGCCAGCAGCCGGGACAGGGGGGGAGATGGCTACACCTTC | CASSRDRGGDGYTF